The next 25 T cell receptor beta chains were all read from a single sample in a study of blood T cell repertoires in COVID-19. The repertoire was sequenced with immunoSEQ multiplex PCR; TCRdb's copy has only in-frame clones and lacks some. The repertoire has 25,000 to 35,000 clones, around 90% of them found once; the top ten carry around 10%. Source material: peripheral blood. The receptors originated from a human donor in a cohort sampled during active COVID-19.

The chain employs TRBV30 and TRBJ1-1; D is undetermined. The CDR3 is made up of 13 amino acids. Germline V lookup: CDR1 GTSNPN, CDR2 SVGIG (reference sequence). V lost 3 bases, J lost 0 bases, and 8 bases lay in between. The CDR3 loop is CAWRLHMNTEAFF. The CDR3 nucleotides read TGTGCCTGGAGGTTACATATGAACACTGAAGCTTTCTTT.

This sequence joins TRBV7-6 and TRBJ2-2, with unresolved D. Germline V gene data show CDR1 as SGHVS and CDR2 as FNYEAQ. The CDR3 totals 13 residues. With 5 bases removed from V and 2 bases from J, the gap between germline ends came to 6 bases. This chain's CDR3 is CASSGQNTGELFF. Written as DNA, the CDR3 is TGTGCCAGCAGCGGCCAAAACACCGGGGAGCTGTTTTTT.

The J gene is TRBJ2-4, the V gene TRBV9; a weak D match, TRBD1 (7 bases). V shed 2 bases and J shed 6 bases, with 24 bases lying between them. This CDR3 contains 18 residues. Germline-derived CDR1 and CDR2 are SGDLS and YYNGEE. The CDR3 loop reads CASSVSTGTGQGGNIQYF. The CDR3 nucleotides are TGTGCCAGCAGCGTGTCAACAGGGACTGGTCAGGGGGGAAACATTCAGTACTTC.

The chain employs TRBV10-2 and TRBJ2-2; TRBD2 aligns across 12 bases. With V trimmed by 2 bases and J by 5 bases, 6 bases remained unmatched. From germline, CDR1 is WSHSY and CDR2 SAAADI. The CDR3 is made up of 17 amino acids. In nucleotides, the CDR3 is TGCGCCAGCAGTGAGGCGCGGACTAGCGGGATAACCGGGGAGCTGTTTTTT. Its protein is CASSEARTSGITGELFF.

This clone was detected once. The chain recombines TRBV5-1 with TRBJ1-3; a possible D gene is TRBD1 (5 bases). This CDR3 spans 17 amino acids. In germline, CDR1 is SGHRS, CDR2 YFSETQ. V lost 1 base to trimming and J lost 0 bases, with 14 bases between them. The CDR3 DNA reads TGCGCCAGCAGCTTGCGGGGGTCAGACTACTCTGGAAACACCATATATTTT. This translates into CASSLRGSDYSGNTIYF.

This clone showed up just a few times. The rearrangement uses TRBV11-2 and TRBJ1-2, with 10 bases lining up with TRBD1. Germline CDR1 is SGHAT and CDR2 is FQNNGV. The CDR3 covers 14 residues. J was trimmed by 7 bases and V by 5 bases; bases with no gene match: 7. This CDR3 is CASSAGQGIAGYTF. As DNA, the CDR3 is TGTGCCAGCAGCGCGGGACAGGGGATCGCTGGCTACACCTTC. The full variable domain, completed using reference TRBV11-2 and TRBJ1-2, is EAGVAQSPRYKIIEKRQSVAFWCNPISGHATLYWYQQILGQGPKLLIQFQNNGVVDDSQLPKDRFSAERLKGVDSTLKIQPAKLEDSAVYLCASSAGQGIAGYTFGSGTRLTVV.

The rearrangement joins TRBV27 to TRBJ1-1; a weak D match, TRBD1 (6 bases). Trimming shortened V by 8 bases and J by 4 bases, and 11 bases separated the two germline ends. Germline CDR1 reads MNHEY; CDR2 reads SMNVEV (reference sequence). This CDR3 spans 12 amino acids. CDR3 region: CASQGIGTEAFF. For the CDR3, the DNA is TGTGCCAGCCAGGGGATCGGCACTGAAGCTTTCTTT.

This chain links TRBV6-5 with TRBJ1-1, with a weak D call TRBD1 (6 bases). The CDR3 is made up of 14 amino acids. Trimming took off 6 bases at V and 6 bases at J, with 17 bases between the two ends. Germline CDR1 and CDR2: MNHEY and SVGAGI. The CDR3 DNA follows: TGTGCCAGCAGGGGACAAAACCCGCCGGCTGAAGCTTTCTTT. The encoded protein is CASRGQNPPAEAFF.

The chain has TRBV6-1 and TRBJ2-4; TRBD2 might be the D (6 bases). Germline V gene sequence: CDR1 MNHNS, CDR2 SASEGT. The CDR3 has 18 residues. Deletions cut 1 base from V and 6 bases from J, with 22 bases between. CDR3 region: CASSEEALGGGARNIQYF. CDR3 bases: TGTGCCAGCAGTGAAGAGGCCCTTGGTGGAGGGGCGCGAAACATTCAGTACTTC.

The genes are TRBV18 and TRBJ2-7, with TRBD2 matching over 8 bases. The CDR3 extends over 15 amino acids. Germline loops: CDR1 KGHSH, CDR2 LQKENI. Trimming cost V 0 bases and J 2 bases; bases outside gene matches: 3. The CDR3 coding sequence is TGTGCCAGCTCACCACCTAATAGCGGGACCTACGAGCAGTACTTC. Protein sequence: CASSPPNSGTYEQYF.

CDR3 DNA: TGTGCCAGCAGCGTGGTAGGGACAGGGGTGGGCGAGCAGTACTTC. As protein: CASSVVGTGVGEQYF. The V gene is TRBV9, the J gene TRBJ2-7, with 10 bases fitting TRBD1. Germline CDR1 SGDLS, CDR2 YYNGEE. The ends lost 2 bases at V and 6 bases at J; junction bases unmatched: 8. The CDR3 is made up of 15 amino acids.

This clone showed up just once. The gene calls are TRBV10-2 and TRBJ2-1; TRBD2 matches 12 bases. The CDR3 runs 17 residues. The ends lost 0 bases at V and 7 bases at J; junction bases unmatched: 7. CDR1 is WSHSY and CDR2 is SAAADI in the germline V gene. The CDR3 protein is CASSESRLAGVPNEQFF. In nucleotides, the CDR3 is TGCGCCAGCAGTGAGTCACGACTAGCGGGAGTACCTAATGAGCAGTTCTTC.

The chain is built from TRBV6-1 and TRBJ2-6, with 11 bases that match TRBD1. The germline gives CDR1 MNHNS, CDR2 SASEGT. The CDR3 consists of 17 residues. Trimming cost V 0 bases and J 2 bases; bases outside gene matches: 0. The CDR3 region is CASSEADRGPGANVLTF. CDR3 in DNA: TGTGCCAGCAGTGAAGCGGACAGGGGGCCTGGGGCCAACGTCCTGACTTTC.

Comments on this clone: Other DNA sequences within the sample encode an identical CDR3. The rearrangement links TRBV3-1 (or the pseudogene TRBV3-2) to TRBJ1-1; D ambiguous. V lost 1 base, J lost 0 bases, and 3 bases lay in between. Germline V CDR1 and CDR2: LGHDT, YNNKEL (reference sequence). The CDR3 loop spans 13 amino acids. The CDR3 protein is CASSQAVNTEAFF. The CDR3 bases are TGTGCCAGCAGCCAAGCGGTGAACACTGAAGCTTTCTTT.

This chain connects TRBV24-1 to TRBJ1-5; D perhaps matches TRBD1 (6 bases). Germline values: CDR1 KGHDR, CDR2 SFDVKD. Trimming removed 4 bases from V and 4 bases from J, with 10 bases in between. This CDR3 is 14 amino acids long. The CDR3 loop is CATSEGADNQPQHF. CDR3 DNA sequence: TGTGCCACCAGTGAGGGGGCCGATAATCAGCCCCAGCATTTT.

The chain couples TRBV2 to TRBJ2-7; 7 nucleotides align to TRBD1. This CDR3 is built from 14 residues. V lost 3 bases and J lost 2; bases outside the gene matches: 4. Germline CDR1 reads SNHLY; CDR2 reads FYNNEI. CDR3 sequence: CASSDDGTAYEQYF. CDR3 bases: TGTGCCAGCAGTGACGATGGGACAGCCTACGAGCAGTACTTC.

The chain employs TRBV6-5 and TRBJ2-7; TRBD2 aligns across 10 bases. This CDR3 is 14 amino acids long. The V segment lost 7 bases and the J segment 2 bases; nucleotides outside the gene matches: 5. Germline CDR1 and CDR2: MNHEY and SVGAGI. As DNA, the CDR3 is TGTGCCAGCAACAGCGGGGGGGGCCCCTACGAGCAGTACTTC. This gives the protein CASNSGGGPYEQYF.

The V gene is TRBV5-6, the J gene TRBJ1-1, with a tentative D call TRBD1 (5 bases). The germline V gene encodes CDR1 SGHDT and CDR2 YYEEEE. The CDR3 runs to 14 residues. Trimming shortened V by 1 base and J by 1 base, and 8 bases separated the two germline ends. The CDR3 spells CASSLRGWNTEAFF. Written as DNA, the CDR3 is TGTGCCAGCAGCTTGAGGGGTTGGAACACTGAAGCTTTCTTT. The full variable domain, completed using reference TRBV5-6 and TRBJ1-1, is DAGVTQSPTHLIKTRGQQVTLRCSPKSGHDTVSWYQQALGQGPQFIFQYYEEEERQRGNFPDRFSGHQFPNYSSELNVNALLLGDSALYLCASSLRGWNTEAFFGQGTRLTVV.

The V and J genes are TRBV27 and TRBJ1-3; D ambiguous. From germline, CDR1 is MNHEY and CDR2 SMNVEV (reference sequence). V was shortened by 0 bases and J by 4 bases, with 10 bases between the two germline ends. This CDR3 region has 15 residues. The CDR3 here is CASSLSGSPGNTIYF. The CDR3 region has the DNA TGTGCCAGCAGTTTATCCGGGTCTCCGGGAAACACCATATATTTT.

The chain has TRBV6-5 and TRBJ1-2; 10 positions match TRBD1. In germline, CDR1 is MNHEY, CDR2 SVGAGI. This CDR3 spans 16 amino acids. Trimming took 4 bases from V and 8 from J; bases not matched to a gene: 13. The CDR3 region has the DNA TGTGCCAGCAGTTCCTTCGGGACAGGGGAGTTAGGAGGCTACACCTTC. Its translation is CASSSFGTGELGGYTF.

This chain joins TRBV13 and TRBJ2-3; 10 nucleotides line up with TRBD2. The CDR3 is 15 amino acids. The germline V gene has CDR1 PRHDT and CDR2 FYEKMQ (reference sequence). Germline trimming cut 7 bases from V and 4 bases from J; bases unmatched to any gene: 8. This CDR3 is CASKKREGQSDTQYF. The DNA of the CDR3 is TGTGCCAGCAAAAAGCGGGAGGGCCAATCAGATACGCAGTATTTT.

The chain couples TRBV18 to TRBJ1-1, with TRBD1 matching 7 bases. Germline CDR1 is KGHSH and CDR2 is LQKENI. CDR3 length: 16 residues. V was pared by 6 bases and J by 5 bases, with 15 bases of the junction left unmatched. The CDR3 coding sequence is TGTGCCAGCTCCCGTGTTCCTGACAGGGCCCAAACTGAAGCTTTCTTT. This gives the protein CASSRVPDRAQTEAFF.

The V call is TRBV18, the J call TRBJ2-7, with 10 bases that match TRBD2. CDR1 and CDR2 (germline): KGHSH, LQKENI. This CDR3 is 16 amino acids long. V lost 2 bases to trimming and J lost 0 bases; unmatched junction nucleotides: 4. CDR3 amino acids: CASSPIAGGSSYEQYF. The CDR3 DNA reads as TGTGCCAGCTCACCAATAGCGGGGGGAAGCTCCTACGAGCAGTACTTC.

The chain couples TRBV5-1 to TRBJ1-1, with 9 bases fitting TRBD1. V lost 3 bases and J lost 0; bases outside the gene matches: 3. The CDR3 length is 15 residues. Germline CDR1 SGHRS, CDR2 YFSETQ. CDR3 region: CASSSRQGVNTEAFF. CDR3 sequence (DNA): TGCGCCAGCAGCTCGAGACAGGGGGTGAACACTGAAGCTTTCTTT. Looking up the rest from reference TRBV5-1 and TRBJ1-1 gives the full variable domain: KAGVTQTPRYLIKTRGQQVTLSCSPISGHRSVSWYQQTPGQGLQFLFEYFSETQRNKGNFPGRFSGRQFSNSRSEMNVSTLELGDSALYLCASSSRQGVNTEAFFGQGTRLTVV.

The chain is built from TRBV19 and TRBJ1-5, with TRBD1 matching over 11 bases. CDR1 LNHDA and CDR2 SQIVND come from the germline V gene (reference sequence). This CDR3 is built from 19 residues. The V segment lost 6 bases and the J segment 6 bases; nucleotides outside the gene matches: 19. In DNA form, the CDR3 reads TGTGCCAGTAGCACAACGGCTTATTCCGGGACAGGGGGATTTCAGCCCCAGCATTTT. Translated, it gives CASSTTAYSGTGGFQPQHF.